Below, 21 T cell receptor beta chains from the same sample are listed, as sequenced in a study of blood T cell repertoires in COVID-19. Sequencing was performed with immunoSEQ multiplex PCR; in TCRdb, only in-frame clones are kept and a portion is missing. The sample yields tens of thousands of clones, around 82% seen once. The sequenced material came from peripheral blood. The origin of the receptors is an elderly woman with acute or convalescent COVID-19.

The chain is built from TRBV6-1 and TRBJ2-1; D is unresolved. This CDR3 contains 15 residues. Trimming cost V 0 bases and J 2 bases, with 8 bases left between them. In germline, CDR1 is MNHNS, CDR2 SASEGT. The CDR3: CASSEARGPYNEQFF. The CDR3 DNA is TGTGCCAGCAGTGAAGCGCGAGGCCCCTACAATGAGCAGTTCTTC.

This sequence joins TRBV25-1 and TRBJ1-1; 10 bases are a match to TRBD1. The germline V gene has CDR1 MGHDK and CDR2 SYGVNS. Trimming took 8 bases from V and 0 from J; bases not matched to a gene: 9. This CDR3 contains 16 residues. CDR3: CASSDRGTYMNTEAFF. CDR3 in DNA: TGTGCCAGCTCGGACAGGGGGACTTACATGAACACTGAAGCTTTCTTT.

This clone is a singleton in its sample. J is TRBJ2-7 and V is TRBV28; 10 positions agree with TRBD2. Germline V gene sequence: CDR1 MDHEN, CDR2 SYDVKM. V trimming: 1 base; J trimming: 4 bases; junction bases outside the gene matches: 4. The CDR3 is made up of 15 amino acids. The CDR3 region has the DNA TGTGCCAGCAGTTTATTAGGGACTAGCGTTTACGAGCAGTACTTC. Its protein is CASSLLGTSVYEQYF. Complete variable domain (other parts from reference TRBV28 and TRBJ2-7): DVKVTQSSRYLVKRTGEKVFLECVQDMDHENMFWYRQDPGLGLRLIYFSYDVKMKEKGDIPEGYSVSREKKERFSLILESASTNQTSMYLCASSLLGTSVYEQYFGPGTRLTVT.

This chain uses TRBV7-9 with TRBJ2-7, with D possibly being TRBD1 (5 bases). The length of the CDR3 is 16 residues. With 1 base removed from V and 5 bases from J, the gap between germline ends came to 18 bases. Germline assignment: CDR1 SEHNR and CDR2 FQNEAQ (reference sequence). In nucleotides, the CDR3 is TGTGCCAGCAGCTTAGAAGGTGGTCAGGGCACCCACGAGCAGTACTTC. Translated: CASSLEGGQGTHEQYF.

The gene calls are TRBV20-1 and TRBJ2-1; D is unclear. V gave up 5 bases and J gave up 5 bases, with 7 bases separating them. The CDR3 loop spans 11 amino acids. CDR1 is DFQATT, CDR2 SNEGSKA, per germline (reference sequence). The CDR3 coding sequence is TGCAGTGCTGTAAGAGACAATGAGCAGTTCTTC. Translating it yields CSAVRDNEQFF.

The V call is TRBV11-2, the J call TRBJ2-5; 8 bases agree with TRBD2. The CDR3 is made up of 18 amino acids. With V trimmed by 3 bases and J by 2 bases, 14 bases remained unmatched. The V gene's germline CDR1 is SGHAT and CDR2 FQNNGV. CDR3 residues: CASSFGVLAGNPQETQYF. The CDR3 DNA reads TGTGCCAGCAGCTTTGGGGTGCTAGCGGGCAACCCGCAAGAGACCCAGTACTTC.

The V gene is TRBV28, the J gene TRBJ2-3; 10 bases fit TRBD2. CDR3 length equals 16 residues. Germline loops: CDR1 MDHEN, CDR2 SYDVKM. J gave up 3 bases and V 6 bases, and 9 bases lay outside the gene matches. The DNA for the CDR3 is TGTGCCAGCAGACTGCGGGCTAGCGGGAGAACAGATACGCAGTATTTT. Residues: CASRLRASGRTDTQYF.

CDR3 DNA: TGTGCCAGCAGCCAACAGACACCCTTCACTGAAGCTTTCTTT. This codes for CASSQQTPFTEAFF. This chain links TRBV7-2 with TRBJ1-1; D unresolved. V lost 5 bases to trimming and J lost 4 bases, with 14 bases between them. This CDR3 spans 14 amino acids. CDR1 and CDR2 (germline): SGHTA, FQGNSA.

The chain is built from TRBV2 and TRBJ2-1; tentative D call: TRBD2 (6 bases). Germline loops: CDR1 SNHLY, CDR2 FYNNEI. Trimming took 2 bases from V and 7 from J, leaving 12 bases between them. The CDR3 totals 14 residues. The CDR3 sequence: CASSESGRGNEQFF. For the CDR3, the DNA is TGTGCCAGCAGTGAATCCGGGAGAGGGAATGAGCAGTTCTTC.

The rearrangement links TRBV28 to TRBJ1-5, with 7 bases that match TRBD1. The V gene end was trimmed by 3 bases and the J gene end by 4 bases; junction bases not matched to a gene: 6. The CDR3 is made up of 15 amino acids. CDR1 and CDR2 from the germline V gene are MDHEN and SYDVKM. CDR3: CASSLTGPSNQPQHF. CDR3 DNA sequence: TGTGCCAGCAGTTTGACAGGGCCCTCAAATCAGCCCCAGCATTTT.

The J gene is TRBJ1-3, the V gene TRBV19; tentative D call: TRBD1 (5 bases). Trimming removed 6 bases from V and 0 bases from J, with 6 bases in between. There are 13 residues in the CDR3. Germline lookup yields CDR1 LNHDA and CDR2 SQIVND (reference sequence). For the CDR3, the DNA is TGTGCCAGTAGGACAGTCTCTGGAAACACCATATATTTT. Protein product: CASRTVSGNTIYF.

The V gene is TRBV27, the J gene TRBJ2-2; unclear D gene. Germline CDR1 and CDR2: MNHEY and SMNVEV (reference sequence). Trimming took 4 bases from V and 5 from J, leaving 14 bases between them. CDR3 length equals 15 residues. CDR3 amino acids: CASSYKVTWTGELFF. The CDR3 bases are TGTGCCAGCAGTTATAAGGTGACATGGACCGGGGAGCTGTTTTTT.

This chain joins TRBV27 and TRBJ2-3, with 12 bases matching TRBD2. Germline loops: CDR1 MNHEY, CDR2 SMNVEV (reference sequence). V lost 2 bases, J lost 5 bases, and 8 bases stayed unmatched. The CDR3 extends over 17 amino acids. In nucleotides, the CDR3 is TGTGCCAGCAGTTTAGGGGTACTAGCGGGAGGAAGAGATACGCAGTATTTT. Translation: CASSLGVLAGGRDTQYF.

The chain employs TRBV12-5 and TRBJ2-7, with 7 bases fitting TRBD1. V was pared by 6 bases and J by 4 bases, with 0 bases of the junction left unmatched. The CDR3 has 11 amino acids. Germline CDR1 LGHNT, CDR2 FRNRAP. The CDR3 DNA follows: TGTGCTAGTGGGACAGGGTACGAGCAGTACTTC. This translates into CASGTGYEQYF.

CDR3 in DNA: TGTGCCACCCAGCGGGAGGGCCTCCACAATGAGCAGTTCTTC. Protein product: CATQREGLHNEQFF. The chain joins TRBV19 to TRBJ2-1; 10 bases match TRBD2. J lost 5 bases, V lost 10 bases, and 8 bases had no gene match. The germline gives CDR1 LNHDA, CDR2 SQIVND (reference sequence). There are 14 residues in the CDR3. The full variable domain, completed using reference TRBV19 and TRBJ2-1, is DGGITQSPKYLFRKEGQNVTLSCEQNLNHDAMYWYRQDPGQGLRLIYYSQIVNDFQKGDIAEGYSVSREKKESFPLTVTSAQKNPTAFYLCATQREGLHNEQFFGPGTRLTVL.

The gene calls are TRBV28 and TRBJ2-7; TRBD1 matches at 7 bases. This CDR3 is built from 14 residues. The germline CDR1 and CDR2 sequences are MDHEN and SYDVKM. V shed 6 bases and J 3 bases; nucleotides not matched to a gene: 8. The CDR3 region has the DNA TGTGCCAGCAGGGTAGACAGGGCAGTCTACGAGCAGTACTTC. It is translated as CASRVDRAVYEQYF.

The CDR3 loop reads CSVGGTSGPSSYNEQFF. CDR3 nucleotide sequence: TGCAGCGTTGGAGGGACTAGCGGACCGAGCTCCTACAATGAGCAGTTCTTC. The rearrangement uses TRBV29-1 and TRBJ2-1; 11 nucleotides match TRBD2. Trimming took 4 bases from V and 0 from J; bases not matched to a gene: 8. The germline CDR1 and CDR2 sequences are SQVTM and ANQGSEA. The CDR3 is 17 amino acids.

This chain uses TRBV6-5 with TRBJ1-2; the match to TRBD1 covers 9 bases. Germline CDR1 MNHEY, CDR2 SVGAGI. V was pared by 8 bases and J by 4 bases, with 5 bases of the junction left unmatched. There are 13 residues in the CDR3. The DNA for the CDR3 is TGTGCCAGCGCGACAGGGGGAGCCTATGGCTACACCTTC. Protein: CASATGGAYGYTF.

The chain links TRBV2 to TRBJ2-2; D unresolved. The germline V and J ends were trimmed by 8 bases and 5 bases, with 18 bases remaining between them. CDR1 and CDR2 from the germline V gene are SNHLY and FYNNEI. The CDR3 extends over 15 amino acids. The DNA for the CDR3 is TGTGCCAGCGAAACTACGCGCACCCAGACCGGGGAGCTGTTTTTT. It is translated as CASETTRTQTGELFF.

The chain carries TRBV7-2 and TRBJ2-5; D is possibly TRBD1 (6 bases). The CDR3 consists of 14 residues. V gave up 1 base and J gave up 5 bases, with 11 bases separating them. Germline V gene lookup returns CDR1 SGHTA and CDR2 FQGNSA. The CDR3 sequence: CASSLGTADETQYF. The DNA of the CDR3 is TGTGCCAGCAGCTTAGGGACAGCGGATGAGACCCAGTACTTC.

The rearrangement uses TRBV5-6 and TRBJ1-2; no firm D call. Looked up from germline, CDR1 is SGHDT and CDR2 is YYEEEE. This CDR3 has 12 residues. Trimming removed 5 bases at V and 5 bases at J, with 10 bases between. The CDR3 DNA reads as TGTGCCAGCAGGGGAGTCGCATATGGCTACACCTTC. Translated: CASRGVAYGYTF.